The 23 T cell receptor beta chains listed next were all sequenced from one sample in a study of CD8 T cells in Susac syndrome. An amount of RNA that ranged from roughly 0.45 to 1 ug was reverse transcribed with random hexamers. TCRdb itself ran the immunoSEQ multiplex PCR reads through MiXCR, one entry per CDR3 protein. The sample holds some 130,000 distinct CDR3 sequences, 65% to 90% seen once. The material sequenced was CD8+ T cells from PBMCs. These receptors were collected from a human donor with multiple sclerosis.

V is TRBV27 and J is TRBJ2-7; D is unclear. The CDR3 sequence is 12 residues long. CDR1 is MNHEY, CDR2 SMNVEV, per germline (reference sequence). Trimming removed 0 bases at V and 6 bases at J, with 6 bases between. In DNA, the CDR3 is TGTGCCAGCAGTTTATCTGGCGTCGAGCAGTACTTC. Protein product: CASSLSGVEQYF.

Note on this clonotype: Its ends do not fully match the called genes, so a read error is possible. This sequence joins TRBV6-1 and TRBJ1-6; D uncertain. Per the germline V gene, CDR1 is MNHNS and CDR2 is SASEGT. The CDR3 spans 17 residues. The CDR3 bases are TGTGCCAGCAGTCAGTTGCACGCAGACACCTATAATCCACCCCTCCACTTT. Its protein product is CASSQLHADTYNPPLHF.

J is TRBJ1-1 and V is TRBV12-3 or TRBV12-4; no firm D call. The CDR3 loop spans 13 amino acids. Trimming cost V 4 bases and J 1 base, with 7 bases left between them. CDR3 amino acids: CASSYPANTEAFF. In DNA form, the CDR3 reads TGTGCCAGCAGTTACCCAGCGAACACTGAAGCTTTCTTT.

This clonotype came up a few times. The rearrangement links TRBV7-9 to TRBJ1-1; D perhaps matches TRBD1 (5 bases). CDR1 and CDR2 from the germline V gene are SEHNR and FQNEAQ (reference sequence). There are 15 residues in the CDR3. Trimming shortened V by 5 bases and J by 1 base, and 14 bases separated the two germline ends. Written as DNA, the CDR3 is TGTGCCAGCAGCCCGACATTCGGGGGGAACACTGAAGCTTTCTTT. It is translated as CASSPTFGGNTEAFF.

This chain joins TRBV25-1 and TRBJ2-5, with 8 bases lining up with TRBD1. CDR1 and CDR2 (germline): MGHDK, SYGVNS. The CDR3 runs 17 residues. The junction had 11 bases not matched to a gene; V was cut back by 3 bases and J by 2 bases. The chain's CDR3 is CASSDFSWDRHQETQYF. For the CDR3, the DNA is TGTGCCAGCAGTGACTTCTCCTGGGACAGGCATCAAGAGACCCAGTACTTC.

The J gene is TRBJ1-2, the V gene TRBV27; D possibly corresponds to TRBD1 (6 bases). The CDR3 is made up of 14 amino acids. Germline V CDR1 and CDR2: MNHEY, SMNVEV (reference sequence). Trimming removed 0 bases from V and 4 bases from J, with 9 bases in between. As DNA, the CDR3 is TGTGCCAGCAGTTTATCGAAACAGGGCTATGGCTACACCTTC. This codes for CASSLSKQGYGYTF.

V gene TRBV4-1 combines with J gene TRBJ2-1; D is ambiguous. The CDR3 is 16 amino acids. Trimming removed 1 base from V and 0 bases from J, with 10 bases in between. Germline CDR1 reads MGHRA; CDR2 reads YSYEKL. The CDR3 reads CASSQAPARSYNEQFF. The CDR3 bases are TGCGCCAGCAGCCAAGCTCCGGCCCGCTCCTACAATGAGCAGTTCTTC.

The chain carries TRBV3-1 and TRBJ1-1, with D hard to call. The V gene's germline CDR1 is LGHDT and CDR2 YNNKEL (reference sequence). Deletions cut 8 bases from V and 3 bases from J, with 13 bases between. The CDR3 consists of 13 residues. CDR3 nucleotide sequence: TGTGCCAGCGTCGGCGCTTGGGACACTGAAGCTTTCTTT. This encodes CASVGAWDTEAFF.

This clonotype was counted only a few times. V usage is TRBV4-1 and J usage is TRBJ1-2, with D perhaps matching TRBD1 (5 bases). V was shortened by 1 base and J by 8 bases, with 8 bases between the two germline ends. The CDR3 totals 12 residues. Germline loops: CDR1 MGHRA, CDR2 YSYEKL. The CDR3 spells CASSQGGEGYTF. The CDR3 DNA reads as TGCGCCAGCAGCCAAGGGGGGGAAGGCTACACCTTC.

The rearrangement joins TRBV27 to TRBJ1-1; D perhaps matches TRBD1 (6 bases). Per germline, CDR1 MNHEY and CDR2 SMNVEV (reference sequence). This CDR3 comprises 14 residues. Trimming cost V 2 bases and J 5 bases, with 12 bases left between them. For the CDR3, the DNA is TGTGCCAGCAGTTTACTGGGGGCAGGGACTGAAGCTTTCTTT. Encoded protein: CASSLLGAGTEAFF.

The genes are TRBV19 and TRBJ1-1; maybe TRBD1 (6 bases). Looked up from germline, CDR1 is LNHDA and CDR2 is SQIVND (reference sequence). The CDR3 runs to 13 residues. V was shortened by 3 bases and J by 4 bases, with 9 bases between the two germline ends. CDR3 nucleotides: TGTGCCAGTAGTATTACAGGGACCACTGAAGCTTTCTTT. Protein sequence: CASSITGTTEAFF. Based on the CDR3 plus reference TRBV19 and TRBJ1-1, the full variable domain is DGGITQSPKYLFRKEGQNVTLSCEQNLNHDAMYWYRQDPGQGLRLIYYSQIVNDFQKGDIAEGYSVSREKKESFPLTVTSAQKNPTAFYLCASSITGTTEAFFGQGTRLTVV.

The chain couples TRBV10-3 to TRBJ2-3; TRBD2 is a possible D gene (5 bases). V shed 6 bases and J shed 0 bases, with 10 bases lying between them. The V gene's germline CDR1 is ENHRY and CDR2 SYGVKD. The CDR3 is 14 residues long. The CDR3 reads CAISQADSTDTQYF. As DNA, the CDR3 is TGTGCCATCAGCCAAGCGGATAGCACAGATACGCAGTATTTT.

The J gene is TRBJ2-5, the V gene TRBV7-8; no firm D call. CDR1 SGHVS and CDR2 FQNEAQ come from the germline V gene. The CDR3 contains 15 residues. The V end lost 1 base, the J end lost 5 bases, and 14 bases lay between the germline ends. The CDR3 spells CASSLVESQGETQYF. CDR3 sequence (DNA): TGTGCCAGCAGCTTAGTTGAATCCCAAGGGGAGACCCAGTACTTC.

The genes are TRBV11-2 and TRBJ2-1, with 7 bases aligning to TRBD2. This CDR3 has 17 amino acids. CDR1 is SGHAT and CDR2 is FQNNGV in the germline V gene. J gave up 6 bases and V 3 bases, and 14 bases lay outside the gene matches. The CDR3 bases are TGTGCCAGCAGCTTCGCCCGGATAAACCCGGGAGGCAATGAGCAGTTCTTC. Translation gives CASSFARINPGGNEQFF.

V and J are TRBV7-2 and TRBJ2-7, with D possibly matching TRBD1 (6 bases). V lost 3 bases and J lost 3, with 9 bases in between. The V gene's germline CDR1 is SGHTA and CDR2 FQGNSA. The CDR3 loop spans 13 amino acids. The CDR3 sequence: CASSFQDSYEQYV. CDR3 coding DNA: TGTGCCAGCAGCTTTCAGGACAGCTACGAGCAGTACGTC.

This clonotype occurred a few times. CDR3 amino acids: CASSTLTSRWVQYF. In DNA form, the CDR3 reads TGTGCCAGCAGCACCCTGACTAGCCGCTGGGTGCAGTATTTT. V gene TRBV11-2 combines with J gene TRBJ2-3; TRBD2 aligns across 7 bases. Germline V gene lookup returns CDR1 SGHAT and CDR2 FQNNGV. The CDR3 sequence is 14 residues long. The V segment lost 5 bases and the J segment 11 bases; nucleotides outside the gene matches: 13.

The genes are TRBV12-5 and TRBJ2-1; maybe TRBD1 (5 bases). Trimming left V 4 bases short and J 3 bases short, with 7 bases between. The CDR3 has 13 amino acids. Germline V gene lookup returns CDR1 LGHNT and CDR2 FRNRAP. This CDR3 is CASGSQGYNEQFF. DNA for the CDR3: TGTGCTAGTGGTTCTCAGGGCTACAATGAGCAGTTCTTC. Complete variable domain (other parts from reference TRBV12-5 and TRBJ2-1): DARVTQTPRHKVTEMGQEVTMRCQPILGHNTVFWYRQTMMQGLELLAYFRNRAPLDDSGMPKDRFSAEMPDATLATLKIQPSEPRDSAVYFCASGSQGYNEQFFGPGTRLTVL.

The V gene is TRBV4-2, the J gene TRBJ2-1; D is perhaps TRBD1 or TRBD2 (5 bases each). The V end was cut by 0 bases, the J end by 6 bases, with 18 bases between. Per the germline V gene, CDR1 is LGHNA and CDR2 is YNFKEQ. This CDR3 region has 17 residues. The CDR3 coding sequence is TGTGCCAGCAGCCAAGATCTGTCGGTTCGGGGCCGCAATGAGCAGTTCTTC. Residues: CASSQDLSVRGRNEQFF.

The V and J genes are TRBV30 and TRBJ1-1; maybe TRBD1 (5 bases). Germline CDR1 is GTSNPN and CDR2 is SVGIG (reference sequence). The CDR3 runs 15 residues. Trimming stripped 0 bases from V and 1 base from J, with 12 bases between. This CDR3 is CAWSVGAGQNTEAFF. CDR3 coding DNA: TGTGCCTGGAGTGTGGGTGCAGGGCAGAACACTGAAGCTTTCTTT.

This chain joins TRBV6-2 or TRBV6-3 and TRBJ2-7; D is undetermined. The CDR3 consists of 13 residues. The germline gives CDR1 MNHEY, CDR2 SVGEGT. Trimming cost V 6 bases and J 7 bases, with 16 bases left between them. CDR3 amino acids: CASSIPPSREQYV. CDR3 coding DNA: TGTGCCAGCAGCATACCCCCCAGTCGGGAGCAGTACGTC.

The sample holds a few counts of this clonotype. The V call is TRBV19, the J call TRBJ2-7, with 10 bases lining up with TRBD2. This CDR3 is 13 amino acids long. J gave up 6 bases and V 6 bases, and 5 bases lay outside the gene matches. The V gene's germline CDR1 is LNHDA and CDR2 SQIVND (reference sequence). CDR3 DNA sequence: TGTGCCAGTAGACCTAGCGGGAGCCCCGAGCAGTACGTC. As protein: CASRPSGSPEQYV.

This clonotype was detected only once. V and J are TRBV20-1 and TRBJ2-1; 7 nucleotides agree with TRBD1. The CDR3 is 14 amino acids. Germline V gene lookup returns CDR1 DFQATT and CDR2 SNEGSKA (reference sequence). The V gene end was trimmed by 5 bases and the J gene end by 5 bases; junction bases not matched to a gene: 9. Here the CDR3 reads CSAFSRGFHNEQFF. In DNA, the CDR3 is TGCAGTGCTTTTTCCAGGGGGTTCCACAATGAGCAGTTCTTC.

This clonotype was found once. The genes are TRBV20-1 and TRBJ1-2; a possible D gene is TRBD1 (5 bases). The CDR3 sequence is 14 residues long. The germline CDR1 and CDR2 sequences are DFQATT and SNEGSKA (reference sequence). Trimming shortened V by 3 bases and J by 4 bases, and 15 bases separated the two germline ends. CDR3 DNA: TGCAGTGCTAGTTGGAGGGACCTAGTCTATGGCTACACCTTC. Its protein is CSASWRDLVYGYTF.